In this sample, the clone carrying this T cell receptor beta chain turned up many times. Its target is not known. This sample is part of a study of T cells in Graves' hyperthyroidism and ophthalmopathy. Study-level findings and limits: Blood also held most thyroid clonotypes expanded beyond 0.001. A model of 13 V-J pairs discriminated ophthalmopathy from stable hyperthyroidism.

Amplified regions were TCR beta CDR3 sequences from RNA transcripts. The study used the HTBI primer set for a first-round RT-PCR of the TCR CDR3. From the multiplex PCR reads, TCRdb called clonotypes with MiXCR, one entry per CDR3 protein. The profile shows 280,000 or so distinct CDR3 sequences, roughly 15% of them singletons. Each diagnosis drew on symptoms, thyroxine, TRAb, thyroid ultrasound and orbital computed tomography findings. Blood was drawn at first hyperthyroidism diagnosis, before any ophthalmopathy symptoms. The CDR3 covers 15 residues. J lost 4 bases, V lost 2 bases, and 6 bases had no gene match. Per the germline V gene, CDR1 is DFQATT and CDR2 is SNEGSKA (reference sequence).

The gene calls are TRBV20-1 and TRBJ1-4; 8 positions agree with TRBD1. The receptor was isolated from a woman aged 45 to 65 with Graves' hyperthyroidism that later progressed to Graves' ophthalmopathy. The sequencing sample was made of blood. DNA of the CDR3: TGCAGTGCTAGAACCTGGACAGGGCGTAATGAAAAACTGTTTTTT. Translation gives CSARTWTGRNEKLFF.